The clone carrying this TCR beta chain was seen a few times. The CDR3 is made up of 14 amino acids. The V end was cut by 4 bases, the J end by 7 bases, with 16 bases between. CDR1 and CDR2 from the germline V gene are MNHNS and SASEGT. These data come from a study of identical twins. TCRdb used MiXCR to reprocess the 5' RACE reads, holding one entry per CDR3 protein. This table holds about 720,000 distinct CDR3 sequences, around a sixth found once. All of the donors were Caucasians in good health. This sample was shared with a second study, whose subject was T cells expressing NK-cell markers. That report notes: Several experiments confined sorting to alpha-beta TCR T cells with an anti-gamma-delta TCR antibody. One observes that, in several donors, these clonotypes were also the leading ones within the CD3+CD56-NKG2C+ fraction.

This receptor was obtained from a woman aged 18 to 35 in good health. This chain joins TRBV6-1 and TRBJ1-2; tentative D call: TRBD1 (6 bases). Material for sequencing was PBMCs. CDR3 sequence: CASSGARGLSGYTF. For the CDR3, the DNA is TGTGCCAGCAGTGGGGCTCGGGGGCTAAGTGGCTACACCTTC.